Listed below are T cell receptor beta chains from one sample, sequenced in a study of early T cells in non-severe SARS-CoV-2 infection. TCRdb analysed the 5' RACE reads with MiXCR anew, one entry per CDR3 protein. This table has 30,000 to 40,000 distinct CDR3 sequences, under 4.5% appearing once. Sequenced input: whole blood. These receptors came from an adult who was a healthcare worker with PCR-confirmed SARS-CoV-2 infection or an uninfected control (not recorded which). CDR3s include the opening cysteine and the closing phenylalanine or tryptophan. Fields, in order: D gene, CDR3 length, J gene, clone size, V gene, CDR3 DNA, CDR3 protein. D genes are given only for firm matches. Only some rows state a clone size, as once, few, many or a class for expanded clones.

>NA|15|TRBJ2-3|NA|TRBV5-6
TGTGCCAGCAGCTTGGTCACGGGAGGCACAGATACGCAGTATTTT
CASSLVTGGTDTQYF
>TRBD1|14|TRBJ1-1|many|TRBV10-1
TGCGCCAGCAGTCCTTGGACAGGGGGTTCTGAAGCTTTCTTT
CASSPWTGGSEAFF
>TRBD2|15|TRBJ2-7|many|TRBV7-2
TGTGCCAGCAGCTCAACCGGGACTAGCCTGTACGAGCAGTACTTC
CASSSTGTSLYEQYF
>TRBD2|16|TRBJ2-3|many|TRBV11-2
TGTGCCAGCAGCCGTCAAACTAGCGGGAGCGGTGATACGCAGTATTTT
CASSRQTSGSGDTQYF
>NA|10|TRBJ1-5|medium-sized|TRBV24-1
TGTGCCCCTGGAAGATTGACCCAGCATTTT
CAPGRLTQHF
>TRBD2|14|TRBJ2-1|NA|TRBV7-9
TGTGCCAGCAGTCGAAGACTAGCGGCAGGTGAGCAGTTCTTC
CASSRRLAAGEQFF
>TRBD1|14|TRBJ2-1|many|TRBV2
TGTGCCAGCAGTGAGGTGGACAGGGTGGAAGGGCAGTTCTTC
CASSEVDRVEGQFF
>NA|14|TRBJ2-3|many|TRBV5-4
TGTGCCAGCAGCTTGAGTAGCGTTACAGATACGCAGTATTTT
CASSLSSVTDTQYF
>NA|13|TRBJ2-2|many|TRBV6-6
TGTGCCAGCAGTCCTACAGGGTCCGGGGAGCTGTTTTTT
CASSPTGSGELFF
>TRBD1|17|TRBJ1-2|many|TRBV12-5
TGTGCTAGTGGTTTGGCGGCAGGGGGCATTTTTAACTATGGCTACACCTTC
CASGLAAGGIFNYGYTF
>NA|14|TRBJ2-3|many|TRBV19
TGTGCCAGTAGCCAAGGACCGGGCACAGATACGCAGTATTTT
CASSQGPGTDTQYF
>TRBD1|19|TRBJ2-5|many|TRBV12-3/TRBV12-4
TGTGCCAGCAGTTCCTCCCGGGACAGGGGGCTCGGGAAACAAGAGACCCAGTACTTC
CASSSSRDRGLGKQETQYF
>NA|13|TRBJ1-1|many|TRBV6-5
TGTGCCAGCAGTTACTCCCACGGCACTGAAGCTTTCTTT
CASSYSHGTEAFF
>TRBD1|11|TRBJ1-1|many|TRBV30
TGTGTAAGGGGGACAGGCAATTTGGCTTTCTTT
CVRGTGNLAFF
>NA|14|TRBJ2-2|many|TRBV6-5
TGTGCCAGCAGTTACTTGGTGAACACCGGGGAGCTGTTTTTT
CASSYLVNTGELFF
>NA|14|TRBJ2-7|many|TRBV20-1
TGCAGTGCTCCCACCCTGGACGGAACCTACGAGCAGTACTTC
CSAPTLDGTYEQYF
>NA|13|TRBJ1-6|NA|TRBV10-3
TGTGCCACAGTGCAGGGCCTAAATTCACCCCTCCACTTT
CATVQGLNSPLHF
>NA|16|TRBJ1-1|many|TRBV20-1
TGCAGTGCTAGAGATCGAGAAAGATCCCTGAACACTGAAGCTTTCTTT
CSARDRERSLNTEAFF
>TRBD1|16|TRBJ2-7|many|TRBV6-2/TRBV6-3
TGTGCCAGCAGTGGCGAAGAGACAGGGGGCAAGTACGAGCAGTACTTC
CASSGEETGGKYEQYF
>NA|15|TRBJ2-7|many|TRBV3-1
TGTGCCAGCAGCCGAGGACAGGGAGGGGCCTACGAGCAGTACTTC
CASSRGQGGAYEQYF
>NA|13|TRBJ2-1|NA|TRBV28
TGTGCCAGCAGTGGGACCCCCTCGGAGGAGCAGTTCTTC
CASSGTPSEEQFF
>NA|13|TRBJ2-1|many|TRBV11-2
TGTGCCAGCAGCCCTAGGGGCGGCTGGGAGCAGTTCTTC
CASSPRGGWEQFF
>NA|13|TRBJ2-3|many|TRBV7-9
TGTGCCAGCAGGGGGGGCCGATCAGATACGCAGTATTTT
CASRGGRSDTQYF
>NA|14|TRBJ1-2|many|TRBV5-1
TGCGCCAGCAGCAACCGGACTGGCACTTATGGCTACACCTTC
CASSNRTGTYGYTF
>NA|14|TRBJ2-5|many|TRBV7-3
TGTGCCAGCAGCCCCGAGGGAGGAGGCGAGACCCAGTACTTC
CASSPEGGGETQYF
>TRBD1|15|TRBJ2-2|NA|TRBV18
TGTGCCAGCTCCTTCGGACAGGGAACCGGCGGGGAGCTGTTTTTT
CASSFGQGTGGELFF
>NA|15|TRBJ2-1|many|TRBV5-1
TGCGCCAGCAGCCCGAGCGGGACAGGCCCAAATGAGCAGTTCTTC
CASSPSGTGPNEQFF
>NA|15|TRBJ2-3|many|TRBV5-1
TGCGCCAGCAGCTTCAGGGGAGTTGGCACAGATACGCAGTATTTT
CASSFRGVGTDTQYF
>TRBD1|13|TRBJ2-1|many|TRBV29-1
TGCAGCGTTGAGGGACAGGGGGTTAGTGAGCAGTTCTTC
CSVEGQGVSEQFF
>NA|14|TRBJ2-7|many|TRBV20-1
TGCAGTACCAAAACCGGGACGGGGAAAAACGAGCAGTACTTC
CSTKTGTGKNEQYF
>NA|13|TRBJ2-7|NA|TRBV2
TGTGCCAGCAGAGACAGTAACTCCTACGAGCAGTACTTC
CASRDSNSYEQYF
>NA|13|TRBJ2-7|NA|TRBV5-5
TGTGCCAGCAGCCCCTGGGTGGCCCACGAGCAGTACTTC
CASSPWVAHEQYF
>NA|11|TRBJ1-5|many|TRBV21-1
TGTGCCAGCAACCCGATGGGGCCCCAGCATTTT
CASNPMGPQHF
>NA|12|TRBJ2-7|many|TRBV20-1
TGCAGTGCTAGAGTGGGGAACTACGAGCAGTACTTC
CSARVGNYEQYF
>NA|16|TRBJ2-7|many|TRBV12-3/TRBV12-4
TGTGCCAGCAGTTTGATGCGCGGGGCAGTCTCCTACGAGCAGTACTTC
CASSLMRGAVSYEQYF
>NA|15|TRBJ2-6|many|TRBV10-3
TGTGCCATCAGCTCCAGGGAAGCTGGGGCCAACGTCCTGACTTTC
CAISSREAGANVLTF
>NA|13|TRBJ1-2|many|TRBV9
TGTGCCAGCAGCGTAGCCGCAAACTATGGCTACACCTTC
CASSVAANYGYTF
>NA|15|TRBJ2-7|many|TRBV7-7
TGTGCTAGCAGCTTAAGGGCGGACAGCACTTACGAGCAGTACTTC
CASSLRADSTYEQYF
>NA|13|TRBJ2-7|many|TRBV11-2
TGTGCCAGCAGCTTAGTCGGGCCAGAAGAGCAGTACTTC
CASSLVGPEEQYF
>NA|14|TRBJ2-7|many|TRBV7-8
TGTGCCAGCAGCCCTGGACGGCTTACCTACGAGCAGTACTTC
CASSPGRLTYEQYF
>TRBD2|16|TRBJ2-1|few|TRBV12-3/TRBV12-4
TGTGCCAGCAGTCCCGGGACTAGCGGGCCCTACAATGAGCAGTTCTTC
CASSPGTSGPYNEQFF
>TRBD2|16|TRBJ2-1|many|TRBV6-5
TGTGCCAGCAGTTGGGAGGGCCCTCCGTATTACAATGAGCAGTTCTTC
CASSWEGPPYYNEQFF
>NA|14|TRBJ1-2|many|TRBV29-1
TGCAGCGCAGCTGACCCGGTCTTATTCTATGGCTACACCTTC
CSAADPVLFYGYTF
>TRBD2|14|TRBJ2-7|few|TRBV19
TGTGCCAGTAGTTACGGGACTAGCTCCTACGAGCAGTACTTC
CASSYGTSSYEQYF
>NA|12|TRBJ2-3|many|TRBV29-1
TGCAGCGTCCGGGACATAGGCGATACGCAGTATTTT
CSVRDIGDTQYF
>NA|13|TRBJ1-5|many|TRBV7-2
TGTGCCAGCAGCTTGTTTAGCAATCAGCCCCAGCATTTT
CASSLFSNQPQHF
>NA|13|TRBJ1-1|many|TRBV12-3/TRBV12-4
TGTGCCAGCAGTTTAGCGGCAGCGCATCGGGCTTTCTTT
CASSLAAAHRAFF
>NA|17|TRBJ1-4|many|TRBV5-1
TGCGCCAGCAGCTTGGAAACCCAGGGGAGGGCTAATGAAAAACTGTTTTTT
CASSLETQGRANEKLFF
>NA|14|TRBJ1-2|many|TRBV7-6
TGTGCCAGCAGCTTAGAGGGGGGTTCGGGACCGCGCACCTTC
CASSLEGGSGPRTF
>TRBD1|13|TRBJ2-7|many|TRBV29-1
TGCAGCGTGAACACAGGGGGGCACAGAGAGCAGTACTTC
CSVNTGGHREQYF